This TCR beta chain was identified during a study of blood T cells in healthy people across ages. Broader study findings: Aged donors had fewer naive CD4+ cells and lower diversity than long-lived donors. Nothing was known about donor CMV status, and this possibly confounded expanded clonotype changes.

The CDR3 is 15 residues long. Per the germline V gene, CDR1 is MNHEY and CDR2 is SMNVEV (reference sequence). Trimming took off 2 bases at V and 2 bases at J, with 11 bases between the two ends. Comment on this clonotype: The antigen is unknown.

Primed by a sample-barcoded 5' primer and a J-beta primer mix, a second PCR proceeded for 7 to 11 cycles. Each of the cDNA molecules was tagged by a template-switch adaptor with 12 random nucleotides. TCRdb redid the calling of the 5' RACE reads with MiXCR, one entry per CDR3 protein. The table shows hundreds of thousands of distinct CDR3 sequences, with roughly 50% occurring only once. The V call is TRBV27, the J call TRBJ2-3; D gene unclear. This TCR derives from a man aged 35-49 years in good health. Sequencing was carried out using blood. The CDR3 DNA reads as TGTGCCAGCAGTTTACGGAGCCCAGACACAGATACGCAGTATTTT. Translating it yields CASSLRSPDTDTQYF.